The 20 T cell receptor beta chains below were found in one sample sequenced in a study of shared clonotypes between healthy human individuals. Only in-frame clones appear in the TCRdb table, and some are missing; sequencing was by immunoSEQ multiplex PCR. The table includes roughly 2.4 million clones, nearly 97% detected once. Material for sequencing was naive CD4+ T cells sorted from blood. The subset was: CD45RA+ positively selected. Every receptor here comes from a young man in good health.

V usage is TRBV27 and J usage is TRBJ2-7, with TRBD2 matching over 7 bases. The CDR3 is 13 amino acids. Looked up from germline, CDR1 is MNHEY and CDR2 is SMNVEV (reference sequence). Trimming took 3 bases from V and 3 from J; bases not matched to a gene: 2. DNA for the CDR3: TGTGCCAGCAGTTTTCGGGACTACTACGAGCAGTACTTC. Translation gives CASSFRDYYEQYF.

This rearrangement joins TRBV19 to TRBJ1-6, with D possibly TRBD1 on 5 matching bases. The CDR3 consists of 16 residues. With 1 base removed from V and 9 bases from J, the gap between germline ends came to 16 bases. Germline CDR1 is LNHDA and CDR2 is SQIVND (reference sequence). CDR3 sequence: CASSIGPLRGGSPLHF. The DNA of the CDR3 is TGTGCCAGTAGTATAGGTCCTCTTAGGGGTGGTTCACCCCTCCACTTT.

V and J are TRBV9 and TRBJ2-5; no clear D. CDR3 length: 13 amino acids. CDR1 is SGDLS, CDR2 YYNGEE, per germline. V lost 0 bases and J lost 5, with 8 bases in between. Written as DNA, the CDR3 is TGTGCCAGCAGCGTAGGCTTTGGTGAGACCCAGTACTTC. Its translation is CASSVGFGETQYF.

The chain carries TRBV25-1 and TRBJ2-7; D may be TRBD1 (5 bases). CDR3 length: 14 residues. Germline V gives CDR1 MGHDK, CDR2 SYGVNS. V lost 0 bases to trimming and J lost 2 bases, with 8 bases between them. CDR3 nucleotide sequence: TGTGCCAGCAGTGAATACAGGGCAGCCTACGAGCAGTACTTC. Its translation is CASSEYRAAYEQYF.

This sequence joins TRBV19 and TRBJ2-6; TRBD2 aligns across 12 bases. Unmatched junction bases numbered 2, after V lost 6 bases and J lost 2 bases. In germline, CDR1 is LNHDA, CDR2 SQIVND (reference sequence). The CDR3 runs to 16 residues. DNA of the CDR3: TGTGCCAGTAGCCGGACTAGCGGGGCTGGGGCCAACGTCCTGACTTTC. The encoded protein is CASSRTSGAGANVLTF.

The genes are TRBV28 and TRBJ1-1; D is unclear. Trimming shortened V by 3 bases and J by 3 bases, and 11 bases separated the two germline ends. This CDR3 is 14 amino acids long. Germline CDR1 MDHEN, CDR2 SYDVKM. The CDR3 DNA sequence: TGTGCCAGCAGTTTGAAGGGTGGGTACACTGAAGCTTTCTTT. Protein: CASSLKGGYTEAFF.

This clone has just one count. V is TRBV19 and J is TRBJ2-1, with TRBD1 matching 9 bases. V dropped 7 bases and J dropped 1; count of bases not matched to a gene: 5. The V gene's germline CDR1 is LNHDA and CDR2 SQIVND (reference sequence). The CDR3 runs 15 residues. The CDR3 is CASKVQGASYNEQFF. The CDR3 nucleotides read TGTGCCAGTAAAGTACAGGGGGCGTCCTACAATGAGCAGTTCTTC.

The chain carries TRBV2 and TRBJ2-7, with 8 bases fitting TRBD1. CDR3 length: 15 amino acids. Looked up from germline, CDR1 is SNHLY and CDR2 is FYNNEI. V lost 6 bases to trimming and J lost 5 bases; unmatched junction nucleotides: 12. The CDR3 coding sequence is TGTGCCAGCAGCAGACTTGGACAGGGCACAAACGAGCAGTACTTC. This gives the protein CASSRLGQGTNEQYF.

The V and J genes are TRBV28 and TRBJ2-5, with 7 bases identical to TRBD1. Germline CDR1 reads MDHEN; CDR2 reads SYDVKM. This CDR3 has 14 amino acids. Trimming removed 6 bases from V and 2 bases from J; junction bases left unmatched: 6. CDR3 amino acids: CASRRQGGQETQYF. DNA of the CDR3: TGTGCCAGCAGGCGACAGGGTGGACAAGAGACCCAGTACTTC.

The genes are TRBV7-9 and TRBJ1-3; 7 bases are shared with TRBD1. Germline loops: CDR1 SEHNR, CDR2 FQNEAQ (reference sequence). The J segment lost 2 bases and the V segment lost 2 bases, leaving 0 bases of the junction unmatched. CDR3 length: 14 residues. The CDR3 DNA sequence: TGTGCCAGCAGCTTAACAGGGGCTGGAAACACCATATATTTT. Protein: CASSLTGAGNTIYF.

This clone was observed a single time. This chain uses TRBV28 with TRBJ2-7, with 9 bases matching TRBD1. J gave up 11 bases and V 7 bases, and 12 bases lay outside the gene matches. Germline loops: CDR1 MDHEN, CDR2 SYDVKM. The CDR3 runs to 13 residues. CDR3 region: CASTTGGGRTKYF. CDR3 coding DNA: TGTGCCAGCACCACAGGGGGCGGGAGAACCAAGTACTTC.

This clone came up once. J is TRBJ1-5 and V is TRBV4-1, with a weak D call TRBD1 (5 bases). The CDR3 loop spans 19 amino acids. The germline V gene encodes CDR1 MGHRA and CDR2 YSYEKL. Trimming left V 2 bases short and J 1 base short, with 21 bases between. CDR3 nucleotides: TGCGCCAGCAGCCAAATGAGACAGAGCCCAACCCCGAGCAATCAGCCCCAGCATTTT. It is translated as CASSQMRQSPTPSNQPQHF.

This clone was seen just once. The chain uses TRBV9 and TRBJ2-7, with 10 positions matching TRBD1. J gave up 6 bases and V 7 bases, and 13 bases lay outside the gene matches. Germline V CDR1 and CDR2: SGDLS, YYNGEE. The CDR3 consists of 15 residues. In nucleotides, the CDR3 is TGTGCCAGCGCCCCAGCCGGGACAGGGGCCCGCGAGCAGTACTTC. Its translation is CASAPAGTGAREQYF.

The chain is built from TRBV4-2 and TRBJ2-7; D is tentatively TRBD1 or TRBD2 (5 bases each). The CDR3 sequence is 15 residues long. V lost 0 bases and J lost 4, with 13 bases in between. Germline V gene data show CDR1 as LGHNA and CDR2 as YNFKEQ. The CDR3 DNA sequence: TGTGCCAGCAGCCAAGAGTACGGGGCATTTTACGAGCAGTACTTC. Translation: CASSQEYGAFYEQYF.

On this clone itself: The sample holds other DNA sequences that translate to the same CDR3. This chain joins TRBV20-1 and TRBJ2-5; D ambiguous. Germline loops: CDR1 DFQATT, CDR2 SNEGSKA (reference sequence). This CDR3 contains 10 residues. The V end was cut by 6 bases, the J end by 2 bases, with 4 bases between. The DNA for the CDR3 is TGCAGTGCCAGGCAAGAGACCCAGTACTTC. Translation: CSARQETQYF.

As DNA, the CDR3 is TGTGCCAGCAGCCAAATTAAGGGTAGTAAATATCAGCCCCAGCATTTT. It yields the protein CASSQIKGSKYQPQHF. V is TRBV6-6 and J is TRBJ1-5; D remains unclear. From germline, CDR1 is MNHNY and CDR2 SVGAGI (reference sequence). There are 16 residues in the CDR3. Trimming took off 6 bases at V and 5 bases at J, with 20 bases between the two ends.

V usage is TRBV14 and J usage is TRBJ2-1; TRBD1 matches at 11 bases. V shed 4 bases and J 9 bases; nucleotides not matched to a gene: 8. This CDR3 contains 15 residues. CDR1 SGHDN and CDR2 FVKESK come from the germline V gene. CDR3 DNA sequence: TGTGCCAGCAGCCGGAAGGGGACAGGGGGACTTGAGCAGTTCTTC. This gives the protein CASSRKGTGGLEQFF.

The genes are TRBV19 and TRBJ1-3; D not resolved. Germline CDR1 LNHDA, CDR2 SQIVND (reference sequence). The CDR3 sequence is 14 residues long. V was trimmed by 0 bases and J by 7 bases, leaving 10 bases between them. The CDR3 coding sequence is TGTGCCAGTAGTATAGACCGGGGAACGAACACCATATATTTT. Its translation: CASSIDRGTNTIYF.

The chain has TRBV30 and TRBJ1-2; D gene uncertain. V was trimmed by 3 bases and J by 2 bases, leaving 16 bases between them. Germline assignment: CDR1 GTSNPN and CDR2 SVGIG (reference sequence). This CDR3 has 15 amino acids. The CDR3 DNA is TGTGCCTGGAGCCCCAAACACCTCACGAACTATGGCTACACCTTC. Protein sequence: CAWSPKHLTNYGYTF.

The CDR3 loop is CASSSSGGNQPQHF. The CDR3 DNA reads as TGTGCCAGCAGCTCCTCAGGGGGCAATCAGCCCCAGCATTTT. The rearrangement links TRBV7-9 to TRBJ1-5; maybe TRBD1 (6 bases). The germline CDR1 and CDR2 sequences are SEHNR and FQNEAQ (reference sequence). The V end was cut by 4 bases, the J end by 2 bases, with 9 bases between. This CDR3 has 14 amino acids.